The T cell receptor beta chain under discussion was sequenced for a study of cytotoxic CD8 clonotypes in ibrutinib-treated CLL. Study results and caveats: With treatment, public clonotypes, which were uncommon, either contracted or remained stable.

The table came from immunoSEQ multiplex PCR; TCRdb's copy has only in-frame clones and leaves some out. The sample lists around 50,000 clones; 45% to 60% were seen once. The CDR3 contains 10 residues. CDR1 and CDR2 from the germline V gene are DFQATT and SNEGSKA (reference sequence). With respect to this clone: Its antigen is as yet unknown.

This receptor was taken from a human donor with chronic lymphocytic leukemia. The V gene is TRBV20-1, the J gene TRBJ2-1; no clear D gene. Source: PBMCs, taken after 24 months of ibrutinib treatment. DNA for the CDR3: TGCAGCCACCTCGGGAATGAGCAGTTCTTC. Protein: CSHLGNEQFF.